This passage covers 17 T cell receptor beta chains from one sample sequenced in a study of T cell responses to AZD1222 COVID-19 vaccine. Only in-frame clones appear in the TCRdb table, and some are missing; sequencing was by immunoSEQ multiplex PCR. The profile covers 170,000 or so clones, with 70% to 90% appearing a single time and around 10% taken by the ten largest. Sequenced material: peripheral blood, taken 28 days after the second AZD1222 dose. These receptors originate from an adult who received the AZD1222 COVID-19 vaccine.

The chain carries TRBV3-1 (or the pseudogene TRBV3-2) and TRBJ2-7; 9 bases agree with TRBD1. Germline CDR1 and CDR2: LGHDT and YNNKEL (reference sequence). V gave up 4 bases and J gave up 6 bases; unmatched junction bases: 7. CDR3 length: 14 amino acids. The CDR3 DNA reads as TGTGCCAGCAGCCCCAGGACAGGGGTCGGCGAGCAGTACTTC. Amino acid sequence: CASSPRTGVGEQYF.

The chain recombines TRBV6-5 with TRBJ2-3; D assignment may be TRBD1 or TRBD2 (6 bases each). The CDR3 has 12 amino acids. Per the germline V gene, CDR1 is MNHEY and CDR2 is SVGAGI. The V gene lost 8 bases and the J gene lost 4 bases, with 10 bases spanning the gap. This CDR3 is CASEGGPDTQYF. CDR3 DNA sequence: TGTGCCAGCGAGGGGGGTCCAGATACGCAGTATTTT.

This sequence joins TRBV5-1 and TRBJ1-1; D is unclear. The germline V gene has CDR1 SGHRS and CDR2 YFSETQ. Trimming shortened V by 0 bases and J by 6 bases, and 3 bases separated the two germline ends. The CDR3 extends over 11 amino acids. The CDR3 reads CASSLGPEAFF. CDR3 coding DNA: TGCGCCAGCAGCTTGGGCCCTGAAGCTTTCTTT.

The genes are TRBV7-9 and TRBJ1-3; D not certain. The germline gives CDR1 SEHNR, CDR2 FQNEAQ (reference sequence). V was trimmed by 2 bases and J by 2 bases, leaving 7 bases between them. This CDR3 is built from 14 residues. CDR3 residues: CASSLSDTGNTIYF. The CDR3 DNA follows: TGTGCCAGCAGCTTATCAGATACTGGAAACACCATATATTTT.

The chain combines TRBV2 with TRBJ1-1; TRBD1 is a possible D gene (5 bases). Trimming took 7 bases from V and 1 from J, leaving 10 bases between them. The CDR3 runs 13 residues. Germline V gives CDR1 SNHLY, CDR2 FYNNEI. The CDR3: CASTRDGNTEAFF. The CDR3 DNA sequence: TGTGCCAGCACTCGGGACGGGAACACTGAAGCTTTCTTT.

The rearrangement links TRBV4-3 to TRBJ2-7, with D uncertain. CDR1 and CDR2 from the germline V gene are LGHNA and YSLEER. The CDR3 spans 14 residues. V lost 0 bases and J lost 7, with 13 bases in between. Written as DNA, the CDR3 is TGCGCCAGCAGCCAAGATCTGAACTCCGCGGAGCAGTACTTC. Translating gives CASSQDLNSAEQYF.

V and J are TRBV5-1 and TRBJ2-3, with 9 nucleotides matching TRBD1. Germline values: CDR1 SGHRS, CDR2 YFSETQ. This CDR3 region has 16 residues. V shed 4 bases and J 6 bases; nucleotides not matched to a gene: 12. CDR3 sequence: CASSQNRGRGSDTQYF. The CDR3 DNA reads as TGCGCCAGCAGCCAGAACAGGGGGCGCGGGTCCGATACGCAGTATTTT.

CDR3 nucleotide sequence: TGCGCCAGCAGCGTCGCAGGGAGGAACACCGGGGAGCTGTTTTTT. It specifies CASSVAGRNTGELFF. This chain joins TRBV5-1 and TRBJ2-2; D tentatively fits TRBD1 or TRBD2 (5 bases each). CDR1 is SGHRS, CDR2 YFSETQ, per germline. Between the trimmed V and J ends, which lost 4 bases and 1 base, there was a span of 11 bases. The CDR3 length is 15 residues. Using reference TRBV5-1 and TRBJ2-2 for the parts outside the CDR3, the full variable domain is KAGVTQTPRYLIKTRGQQVTLSCSPISGHRSVSWYQQTPGQGLQFLFEYFSETQRNKGNFPGRFSGRQFSNSRSEMNVSTLELGDSALYLCASSVAGRNTGELFFGEGSRLTVL.

The rearrangement uses TRBV4-1 and TRBJ1-1, with TRBD1 matching over 7 bases. Unmatched junction bases numbered 8, after V lost 4 bases and J lost 0 bases. CDR3 length: 16 amino acids. The germline V gene has CDR1 MGHRA and CDR2 YSYEKL. The CDR3 is CASSLETRGVNTEAFF. For the CDR3, the DNA is TGCGCCAGCAGCCTCGAAACCAGGGGGGTGAACACTGAAGCTTTCTTT.

The rearrangement joins TRBV1 to TRBJ2-5; TRBD2 is the table's D call and was not checked against the DNA. TRBV1 is deemed a pseudogene. This CDR3 is built from 14 residues. The CDR3 spells CTSSRSDLGGTQYF. Here the CDR3 DNA reads TGCACCAGCAGCCGGTCGGACCTAGGAGGGACCCAGTACTTC.

The chain links TRBV7-9 to TRBJ1-2, with D unresolved. This CDR3 comprises 13 residues. The V gene's germline CDR1 is SEHNR and CDR2 FQNEAQ (reference sequence). V was clipped by 2 bases and J by 7 bases, with 11 bases between them. The CDR3 reads CASSLREDLGYTF. The CDR3 DNA is TGTGCCAGCAGCTTAAGAGAGGACCTTGGCTACACCTTC.

The chain employs TRBV4-2 and TRBJ2-1, with D uncertain. Germline V gene lookup returns CDR1 LGHNA and CDR2 YNFKEQ. The V end was cut by 1 base, the J end by 5 bases, with 12 bases between. The CDR3 has 15 amino acids. The chain's CDR3 is CASSQASGTDNEQFF. The CDR3 coding sequence is TGTGCCAGCAGCCAAGCGTCGGGTACTGACAATGAGCAGTTCTTC.

In nucleotides, the CDR3 is TGTGCCAGCAGCTTCACTGTAGAAGGGGGGGAGAACACTGAAGCTTTCTTT. This codes for CASSFTVEGGENTEAFF. The genes are TRBV21-1 and TRBJ1-1. TRBV21-1 represents a pseudogene. CDR3 size: 17 residues.

The V and J genes are TRBV2 and TRBJ2-1; 10 bases align to TRBD1. The CDR3 totals 13 residues. Trimming at V came to 7 bases and at J to 8 bases, leaving 5 bases not matched to a gene. The germline CDR1 and CDR2 sequences are SNHLY and FYNNEI. The chain's CDR3 is CASTLTGGHEQFF. The DNA of the CDR3 is TGTGCCAGCACCTTGACAGGGGGCCATGAGCAGTTCTTC.

The J gene is TRBJ2-1, the V gene TRBV19; maybe TRBD1 (6 bases). Germline V gene sequence: CDR1 LNHDA, CDR2 SQIVND (reference sequence). The CDR3 contains 18 residues. The V end was cut by 1 base, the J end by 7 bases, with 23 bases between. CDR3 nucleotides: TGTGCCAGTAGTATAGCGGGGCCAGGGGAAATCTTGGGGAATGAGCAGTTCTTC. Translation: CASSIAGPGEILGNEQFF.

The chain carries TRBV12-3 or TRBV12-4 and TRBJ2-5, with unresolved D. The length of the CDR3 is 13 residues. The V end lost 6 bases, the J end lost 2 bases, and 10 bases lay between the germline ends. The CDR3 DNA sequence: TGTGCCAGCAGCCCGTACCAGCAAGAGACCCAGTACTTC. This gives the protein CASSPYQQETQYF.

The rearrangement uses TRBV11-2 and TRBJ1-4; D uncertain. V was shortened by 2 bases and J by 4 bases, with 5 bases between the two germline ends. Germline V gene data show CDR1 as SGHAT and CDR2 as FQNNGV. This CDR3 spans 13 amino acids. The CDR3 nucleotides read TGTGCCAGCAGCTTAAGCCTTAATGAAAAACTGTTTTTT. Amino acids: CASSLSLNEKLFF.